This TCR beta chain was found in a study of blood T cell repertoires in COVID-19. Across the whole study: Spain, Italy and the United States supplied samples that represented acute and convalescent COVID-19. PBMCs, B-cell-depleted T cells, or T cells provided the cDNA or gDNA that made up the material.

Original data processing: Estimates of nucleated cell counts were drawn from the amplification of reference gene primers. The assay was immunoSEQ multiplex PCR, and TCRdb's table has in-frame clones only and misses some. The DNA gave D and trimming, while V, J and clone size come from that table. The data contain just over 650,000 clones, just under 90% of them singletons. CDR3 length: 12 amino acids. Trimming removed 4 bases at V and 8 bases at J, with 10 bases between. The germline V gene has CDR1 MNHEY and CDR2 SVGAGI. This clonotype was sampled from a woman younger than 30 with acute or convalescent COVID-19. The V call is TRBV6-5, the J call TRBJ2-3; no clear D. The source material was peripheral blood. The CDR3: CASSLGSGTQYF. The CDR3 coding sequence is TGTGCCAGCAGTTTAGGCTCGGGTACGCAGTATTTT.